This TCR beta chain was captured by sequencing in a study of cytomegalovirus exposure and HLA in healthy donors (dated by TCRdb to about 2017). Background on the whole study: According to an earlier analysis of a few hundred of the donors, roughly 180 million T cells yielded roughly 110 million unique TCR beta sequences and about 300 Gb of sequence data. Of the 300 to 450 genotyped donors, over 65% fell in the genetic ancestry cluster associated with self-reported Caucasian donors. A later genetic analysis used genome-wide SNP genotypes for about 65% of the 666 donors, treating that subset as a discovery cohort. The study aimed to test whether signatures of past pathogen exposure could be identified by cataloging public T cell receptors. The number of donors typed differed by locus, with roughly 620-640 for A, B, C, DRB1 and DQB1, 522 for DQA1, 600 to 610 for DPA1, and 472 for DPB1. A later analysis re-analyzed previously published TCR beta repertoires from approximately 670 donors and added high-resolution HLA genotyping to study TCR occurrence patterns. Donor age, sex, ethnicity and CMV serostatus were compiled together with the repertoire data. Besides the first cohort of around 670 subjects, a separate validation cohort made up of roughly 120 different subjects was used. An early release that covered about 600 HLA-typed donors contained around 300 gigabases of sequencing data and tens of millions of unique TCR sequences. On average, roughly 200,000 unique TCR beta nucleotide sequences were sequenced per donor among about 400 genotyped donors of the cohort, with 15% to 20% of those sequences being non-productive. To predict cytomegalovirus infection status, the study combined high-throughput TCR immunosequencing, statistical association of individual TCRs with disease status, and machine learning. In an earlier analysis of around 540 of the donors, high-throughput TCR beta sequencing was used to judge whether each TCR beta V gene segment behaved as functional or pseudogenic. Class I and class II HLA loci were covered by the typing at four-digit resolution. The study used immunosequencing to profile the T cell repertoires of approximately 690 subjects and linked those repertoires to cytomegalovirus serostatus. The later analysis used no new phenotypic data to find candidate immune exposures, relying instead on TCR beta sequences and their occurrence across donors. All discovery cohort repertoires had been generated using a single sequencing platform. Because of strong linkage in the cohort, roughly five DR-DQ haplotypes were treated as single units for association and clustering. General conclusions and limits of the study: In the study, about 150 TCR beta chains were listed as associated with cytomegalovirus. Correlated functional status among segregating V segments might reflect linkage disequilibrium, but an unknown experimental factor could not be ruled out. A later analysis associated 15,000 or so TCR beta sequences with specific HLA alleles at a false discovery rate of 0.05. Only TCR beta chains were sequenced in this cohort, and the absence of alpha or paired-chain data limited detectable features. A group of highly shared sequence variants was considered likely to be a technical artifact of the sequencing pipeline. Broadly in line with IMGT annotations, most TCR beta V segments showed up in productive rearrangements about 87% or about 30% of the time in an earlier analysis of 450 to 600 of the donors. According to a later analysis, most CMV-associated TCR beta chains appeared to be HLA-restricted, and the HLA associations seemed to be driven largely by CMV exposure. The authors suggested that the approach could potentially be generalized to other disease states and immunological phenotypes. For the cohort, immune exposure information was limited to CMV serostatus. Cytomegalovirus status was reported to be diagnosed by the classifier with high specificity and sensitivity in both the original and validation cohorts. In a later genetic analysis, fewer N-insertions in productive TCRs were reported among donors in an Asian-associated ancestry cluster than the roughly 640-donor mean. When HLA alleles, especially DR and DQ, strongly co-occurred, attributing TCR associations to individual alleles was difficult. Most TCR sequences were seen in very few donors, while some public TCRs were found in many individuals. A later analysis reported that several top co-occurrence clusters appeared linked to parvovirus B19, influenza, CMV and Epstein-Barr virus. Compared with equally common non-associated chains, HLA-associated TCR beta chains in a later analysis were more clonally expanded and had lower generation probabilities. Because some donors lacked HLA typing at each locus, the association tests relied only on the typed subset. A further reported finding was that TCR beta sequences accurately predicted the HLA-A and HLA-B alleles for most subjects in the first cohort. A later genetic analysis associated a missense DCLRE1C variant with V-gene and J-gene trimming of TCR beta chains, and an independent cohort replicated the association. Presence/absence analyses assumed roughly uniform sequencing depth across donors, an assumption that may not hold. In vitro tests confirmed that three of the cytomegalovirus-associated TCR beta chains recognize cytomegalovirus antigens. Because counts were too low, roughly 16 rarely observed V segments, including chromosome 9 orphons, were excluded from the earlier analysis of 587 of the donors. In a later analysis, the rate of TCR association differed among HLA loci, with DRB1 alleles having the most associated TCRs and HLA-C alleles having the fewest. The 87-base-pair reads could not distinguish some IMGT-functional V segments, including TRBV6-2 and TRBV6-3, so those segments were excluded.

CDR3 length: 16 amino acids, cysteine to phenylalanine. The kept DNA is CDR3 alone, 48 bases in frame from the first base. Looking up the germline V gene (reference sequence) yields CDR1 SGHNT and CDR2 YYREEE. For this chain, trimming is 1 base at the V end and 9 bases at the J end, and the number of junction bases without a gene match is 14. Library method: the immunoSEQ multiplex PCR assay. For the multiplex PCR, a mixture combining 60 forward primers for TCR Vbeta segments and 13 reverse primers for TCR Jbeta segments was used. The CDR3 region of rearranged TCR beta genes was amplified from genomic DNA with a multiplex PCR assay. On the Illumina HiSeq System, the amplified TCR beta libraries were sequenced as 87-base-pair reads. As for the original processing: In a later analysis, approximately 74 million unique TCR beta chains were counted across the roughly 700 repertoires, and about 10 million of these chains were shared by at least two donors. A nearest-neighbor algorithm error-corrected the raw reads and collapsed the reads into unique sequences, merging closely related sequences to remove PCR and sequencing errors. V, D and J gene segments were assigned by aligning CDR3 sequences to IMGT reference sequences. Each retained sequence needed at least a six-nucleotide match to both a V gene segment and a J gene segment. Rearrangements were classified as productive when the CDR3 lacked stop codons and remained in frame with V and J, and all other rearrangements were classified as non-productive. CDR3 was defined according to IMGT convention as the region running from the second conserved V-encoded cysteine to the conserved J-encoded phenylalanine. The earlier analysis of about 590 of the donors excluded sequences that lacked an unambiguous match to a single V gene segment. An earlier analysis of 550 to 650 of the donors classified V segments as functional when productive rearrangements were above 56.7% and as segregating when the standard deviation between donors was above 5%. A statistical classification framework was built to diagnose cytomegalovirus status from the catalog of TCR beta chain sequences. A later analysis assigned V and J genes by comparing TCR nucleotide sequences with IMGT/GENE-DB human TR gene sequences. A later analysis assigned CDR3 sequences and most-parsimonious VDJ recombination scenarios with the TCRdist pipeline. A later analysis defined each TCR beta chain by its CDR3 amino acid sequence plus V-gene family, and excluded reads lacking a unique V-gene family. A later analysis removed 592 highly shared, low-generation-probability nucleotide sequences to deal with suspected cross-contamination and a sequencing artifact. In a later analysis, a clonal expansion index for each public chain was calculated from normalized within-repertoire ranks of inferred template counts. In a later analysis, generation probabilities were computed with a VDJ recombination model fitted to out-of-frame rearrangements, and the resulting probabilities were checked against IGoR. Hypergeometric tests were used in a later analysis to score TCR-TCR, TCR-HLA and TCR-CMV co-occurrence, with a repertoire-size bias correction applied to the TCR pairs. To estimate false discovery rates, a later analysis permuted the HLA or CMV assignments 20 times. A later analysis grouped co-occurring TCRs with DBSCAN, adding TCRdist sequence similarity when clustering within HLA-allele-positive subsets. Co-occurrence clustering excluded repertoires with fewer than 30,000 or more than 120,000 public chains, plus five with anomalous nucleotide sharing. TCRdb re-hosts the immuneACCESS table, in-frame sequences only. Its copies lack some clones; in the studies checked, an unresolved V gene accounts for under half of them, and the cause for the rest is not known. The DNA was the basis for D and trimming; V, J and clone size are from that table. The sample table records some 170,000 clones; 80% of these occur just once. The top ten clones comprise roughly 4.4% of the sample.

This clone was recorded a few times. The target of this receptor is not known. The sample holds no much larger clone one base away, and base qualities are not on file. The cohort consisted of 666 healthy bone marrow donors. At the time of sampling, all cohort members were nominally healthy, though unrecorded immune exposures were likely present. The donor tested CMV seronegative and was one of the 352 seronegative cohort members. A peripheral blood sample was provided by each donor, and peripheral blood mononuclear cells were used for TCR beta sequencing. The Qiagen DNeasy Blood Extraction Kit was used to extract genomic DNA from the blood cell samples.

Recombination joined TRBV5-4 with TRBJ2-5; the junction holds 8 bases that match TRBD2. The TCR was taken from a man younger than 40 in good health and CMV-seronegative. Sequenced: PBMCs. The CDR3: CASSLSGAGGALAQYF. The nucleotides are TGTGCCAGCAGCTTGTCGGGGGCGGGGGGCGCGCTGGCCCAGTACTTC. Outside the CDR3, residues come from the reference TRBV5-4 and TRBJ2-5 proteins, so the full variable domain is: ETGVTQSPTHLIKTRGQQVTLRCSSQSGHNTVSWYQQALGQGPQFIFQYYREEENGRGNFPPRFSGLQFPNYSSELNVNALELDDSALYLCASSLSGAGGALAQYFGPGTRLLVL.